These 28 T cell receptor beta chains were all obtained from the same sample, sequenced in a study of T cells after yellow fever vaccination. TCRdb re-called the 5' RACE reads with MiXCR, one entry per CDR3 protein. The table has approximately 580,000 distinct CDR3 sequences, about a sixth seen once. The starting material was PBMCs, obtained 5 days after the first yellow fever vaccination. The receptors were sampled from a man aged 18 to 30 who received the YFV17D yellow fever vaccine.

The chain combines TRBV14 with TRBJ2-1, with TRBD2 identical over 7 bases. This CDR3 region has 14 residues. J lost 9 bases, V lost 1 base, and 6 bases had no gene match. Germline V gives CDR1 SGHDN, CDR2 FVKESK. The CDR3 reads CASSQVGGRVEQFF. CDR3 in DNA: TGTGCCAGCAGCCAAGTCGGGGGGAGGGTTGAGCAGTTCTTC.

In this sample, this clonotype turned up a few times. The chain is built from TRBV7-2 and TRBJ2-4; the D gene is possibly TRBD2 (6 bases). Trimming took off 5 bases at V and 1 base at J, with 12 bases between the two ends. Germline CDR1 and CDR2: SGHTA and FQGNSA. The CDR3 runs 15 residues. CDR3 protein: CASSVSGGAKNIQYF. CDR3 nucleotide sequence: TGTGCCAGCAGCGTCAGCGGAGGGGCCAAAAACATTCAGTACTTC. The variable domain in full, with the rest retrieved from reference TRBV7-2 and TRBJ2-4, is GAGVSQSPSNKVTEKGKDVELRCDPISGHTALYWYRQSLGQGLEFLIYFQGNSAPDKSGLPSDRFSAERTGGSVSTLTIQRTQQEDSAVYLCASSVSGGAKNIQYFGAGTRLSVL.

The rearrangement uses TRBV12-3 or TRBV12-4 and TRBJ1-5, with unresolved D. The V gene lost 3 bases and the J gene lost 3 bases, with 12 bases spanning the gap. This CDR3 is 15 amino acids long. CDR3 in DNA: TGTGCCAGCAGTTTGACGAGATCCATCAATCAGCCCCAGCATTTT. It codes for CASSLTRSINQPQHF.

The chain joins TRBV12-3 or TRBV12-4 to TRBJ1-4; the D is unclear. V was pared by 5 bases and J by 8 bases, with 12 bases between. The CDR3 covers 13 residues. For the CDR3, the DNA is TGTGCCAGCAGTGCTCCGACGGCCGAAAAACTGTTTTTT. Its translation is CASSAPTAEKLFF.

The chain couples TRBV7-9 to TRBJ1-1; no definite D call. Trimming cost V 2 bases and J 7 bases, with 11 bases left between them. CDR1 SEHNR and CDR2 FQNEAQ come from the germline V gene (reference sequence). The CDR3 loop spans 13 amino acids. CDR3 in DNA: TGTGCCAGCAGCTTACACCCGACCGATGAAGCTTTCTTT. As protein: CASSLHPTDEAFF.

This chain connects TRBV20-1 to TRBJ2-1; 8 nucleotides match TRBD2. With V trimmed by 6 bases and J by 6 bases, 10 bases remained unmatched. Germline V gives CDR1 DFQATT, CDR2 SNEGSKA (reference sequence). The CDR3 spans 14 residues. The CDR3 nucleotides are TGCAGTGCCCTGGGGTTAGCGGGGACCAATGAGCAGTTCTTC. Its translation is CSALGLAGTNEQFF.

As concerns this clonotype: One end of the junction does not line up with germline, which may come from a read error. The J gene is TRBJ1-6, the V gene TRBV6-5; D uncertain. CDR1 MNHEY and CDR2 SVGAGI come from the germline V gene. This CDR3 has 15 amino acids. In DNA form, the CDR3 reads TGTGCCAGCAGTTACGGAGGCGGTGGTGATTCATCCCTCCACTTT. Translating gives CASSYGGGGDSSLHF.

The chain joins TRBV6-1 to TRBJ2-7, with D uncertain. Per germline, CDR1 MNHNS and CDR2 SASEGT. This CDR3 contains 13 residues. V shed 8 bases and J shed 3 bases, with 14 bases lying between them. The CDR3 nucleotides read TGTGCCAGCGCTTTCCGGACCAACTACGAGCAGTACTTC. It yields the protein CASAFRTNYEQYF.

Note on this clonotype: A clone one base away is much larger, so this may be a read error. The rearrangement uses TRBV9 and TRBJ1-1; possibly TRBD1 for D (6 bases). This CDR3 contains 13 residues. In germline, CDR1 is SGDLS, CDR2 YYNGEE. V dropped 0 bases and J dropped 4 bases, with 7 bases sitting between them. The CDR3 DNA is TGTGCCAGCAGCGTAGAGGGGGGCACTGAAGCTTTCTTT. The encoded protein is CASSVEGGTEAFF.

The V call is TRBV7-2, the J call TRBJ2-7; TRBD1 agrees at 10 bases. After removal of 5 bases from V and 0 bases from J, the junction contained 4 bases not matched to a gene. CDR3 length: 15 residues. From germline, CDR1 is SGHTA and CDR2 FQGNSA. The CDR3 DNA is TGTGCCAGCAGCACCGACAGGGGGCGCTCCTACGAGCAGTACTTC. Translation gives CASSTDRGRSYEQYF.

The rearrangement joins TRBV20-1 to TRBJ1-5; TRBD1 aligns across 7 bases. The length of the CDR3 is 14 residues. CDR1 is DFQATT and CDR2 is SNEGSKA in the germline V gene (reference sequence). V gave up 5 bases and J gave up 1 base; unmatched junction bases: 5. This CDR3 is CSAQTTGSNQPQHF. CDR3 DNA sequence: TGCAGTGCTCAAACGACAGGGAGCAATCAGCCCCAGCATTTT.

At least ten counts were recorded for this clonotype. The V call is TRBV7-2, the J call TRBJ2-5; TRBD2 agrees at 8 bases. The CDR3 has 14 residues. With 2 bases clipped from V and 5 bases from J, the junction kept 4 bases outside the gene matches. The germline CDR1 and CDR2 sequences are SGHTA and FQGNSA. The CDR3 sequence is CASSLQRGRETQYF. CDR3 in DNA: TGTGCCAGCAGCTTACAGCGGGGGCGTGAGACCCAGTACTTC.

The chain carries TRBV5-1 and TRBJ2-5; D gene unclear. The V end lost 5 bases, the J end lost 4 bases, and 12 bases lay between the germline ends. Germline V gives CDR1 SGHRS, CDR2 YFSETQ. There are 13 residues in the CDR3. CDR3 nucleotides: TGCGCCAGCAGAGAGGCAAGCATAGAGACCCAGTACTTC. Its translation: CASREASIETQYF.

This clonotype was recorded a few times. The rearrangement uses TRBV6-2 or TRBV6-3 and TRBJ1-2; 7 bases agree with TRBD1. Per germline, CDR1 MNHEY and CDR2 SVGEGT. The CDR3 extends over 14 amino acids. After removal of 3 bases from V and 5 bases from J, the junction contained 6 bases not matched to a gene. As DNA, the CDR3 is TGTGCCAGCAGTTATACCGGGACAGTTTATGGCTACACCTTC. Encoded protein: CASSYTGTVYGYTF.

The rearrangement joins TRBV4-3 to TRBJ1-5; 9 bases map to TRBD1. The CDR3 is made up of 15 amino acids. Germline V lookup: CDR1 LGHNA, CDR2 YSLEER. V was clipped by 3 bases and J by 4 bases; unmatched bases: 4. The CDR3 nucleotides read TGCGCCAGCAGCCACTACAGGGGGCGAAATCAGCCCCAGCATTTT. It encodes CASSHYRGRNQPQHF.

V and J are TRBV5-1 and TRBJ2-5; D is perhaps TRBD1 (6 bases). This CDR3 is 15 amino acids long. The V gene's germline CDR1 is SGHRS and CDR2 YFSETQ. Trimming shortened V by 1 base and J by 3 bases, and 13 bases separated the two germline ends. Written as DNA, the CDR3 is TGCGCCAGCAGCTTGTTAGGGACACCTGAAGAGACCCAGTACTTC. This translates into CASSLLGTPEETQYF.

This clonotype was seen at least ten times. The chain combines TRBV12-3 or TRBV12-4 with TRBJ2-1; tentative D call: TRBD1 (5 bases). V lost 5 bases to trimming and J lost 7 bases, with 15 bases between them. The CDR3 totals 14 residues. The CDR3 sequence: CASSLPQGRNEQFF. In DNA, the CDR3 is TGTGCCAGCAGTCTCCCGCAGGGTCGAAATGAGCAGTTCTTC.

The rearrangement joins TRBV7-9 to TRBJ1-3; D call uncertain. Germline V gene sequence: CDR1 SEHNR, CDR2 FQNEAQ (reference sequence). The CDR3 runs 17 residues. V dropped 5 bases and J dropped 0 bases, with 17 bases sitting between them. In nucleotides, the CDR3 is TGTGCCAGCAGCCCACGCCGGGCAGGACGCTCTGGAAACACCATATATTTT. Encoded protein: CASSPRRAGRSGNTIYF.

The CDR3 DNA follows: TGCGCCAGCAGCTTGAAAAGCGCCAACACTGAAGCTTTCTTT. Its translation is CASSLKSANTEAFF. The V call is TRBV5-1, the J call TRBJ1-1, with D uncertain. The CDR3 has 14 amino acids. V was pared by 1 base and J by 2 bases, with 9 bases between. Germline loops: CDR1 SGHRS, CDR2 YFSETQ.

In its sample, this clonotype was seen once. At one of its ends the junction is not consistent with the germline gene, which may arise from a read error. This sequence joins TRBV11-2 and TRBJ2-1, with a weak D call TRBD1 (6 bases). This CDR3 has 14 amino acids. The V gene's germline CDR1 is SGHAT and CDR2 FQNNGV. CDR3 in DNA: TGTGCCAGCAGCTTAGACCCAATACAGGGAAAGGTATCCTTC. Translation: CASSLDPIQGKVSF.

This chain links TRBV11-2 with TRBJ2-3; D is possibly TRBD1 (5 bases). The CDR3 spans 12 residues. The V gene's germline CDR1 is SGHAT and CDR2 FQNNGV. V gave up 5 bases and J gave up 9 bases, with 12 bases separating them. The CDR3 sequence is CASSQGEGTQYF. CDR3 in DNA: TGTGCCAGCAGCCAAGGGGAAGGAACGCAGTATTTT.

The sample holds a few counts of this clonotype. The chain employs TRBV4-3 and TRBJ1-6; D is unresolved. V was cut by 0 bases and J by 6 bases, with 12 bases left in between. Germline CDR1 reads LGHNA; CDR2 reads YSLEER. This CDR3 has 16 amino acids. The CDR3 bases are TGCGCCAGCAGCCAAGATAAATCTTCGGGTAATTCACCCCTCCACTTT. Encoded protein: CASSQDKSSGNSPLHF.

This clonotype came up a few times. The chain uses TRBV5-1 and TRBJ2-1, with TRBD2 identical over 10 bases. In germline, CDR1 is SGHRS, CDR2 YFSETQ. J was trimmed by 4 bases and V by 3 bases; bases with no gene match: 7. CDR3 length equals 16 residues. CDR3 residues: CASSWRGTSAYNEQFF. The CDR3 coding sequence is TGCGCCAGCAGCTGGAGAGGGACTAGCGCGTACAATGAGCAGTTCTTC. Variable domain in full (rest from reference TRBV5-1 and TRBJ2-1): KAGVTQTPRYLIKTRGQQVTLSCSPISGHRSVSWYQQTPGQGLQFLFEYFSETQRNKGNFPGRFSGRQFSNSRSEMNVSTLELGDSALYLCASSWRGTSAYNEQFFGPGTRLTVL.

The chain has TRBV20-1 and TRBJ2-5, with 11 nucleotides matching TRBD1. Germline V gives CDR1 DFQATT, CDR2 SNEGSKA (reference sequence). There are 14 residues in the CDR3. After removal of 5 bases from V and 4 bases from J, the junction contained 6 bases not matched to a gene. The CDR3 DNA reads TGCAGTGCTCCGGACAGGGGGCAGCGAGAGACCCAGTACTTC. This translates into CSAPDRGQRETQYF.

This clonotype was recorded many times. The chain recombines TRBV12-3 or TRBV12-4 with TRBJ1-2; TRBD1 aligns across 9 bases. The CDR3 runs to 13 residues. V lost 6 bases to trimming and J lost 4 bases; unmatched junction nucleotides: 3. The CDR3 nucleotides read TGTGCCAGCAGCACGGGACAGGGCTATGGCTACACCTTC. It yields the protein CASSTGQGYGYTF.

The chain recombines TRBV5-6 with TRBJ2-1, with 8 bases that match TRBD1. Germline lookup yields CDR1 SGHDT and CDR2 YYEEEE. The ends lost 0 bases at V and 5 bases at J; junction bases unmatched: 4. The CDR3 runs to 15 residues. The CDR3 protein is CASSLAQGANNEQFF. The CDR3 DNA reads TGTGCCAGCAGCTTGGCCCAGGGGGCTAACAATGAGCAGTTCTTC.

This clonotype occurred many times. The chain has TRBV10-3 and TRBJ1-2, with TRBD1 identical over 9 bases. The V and J ends lost 6 bases and 7 bases, in that order; junction bases with no gene match: 9. The CDR3 spans 14 residues. Germline V CDR1 and CDR2: ENHRY, SYGVKD. In DNA, the CDR3 is TGTGCCATCAGCCCCGGGACAGGGTACTTTGGCTACACCTTC. Translating gives CAISPGTGYFGYTF.

This clonotype has more than one count but fewer than ten. This chain connects TRBV7-8 to TRBJ2-5; no reliable D call. This CDR3 is built from 14 residues. Per germline, CDR1 SGHVS and CDR2 FQNEAQ. V lost 3 bases and J lost 2, with 10 bases in between. The DNA for the CDR3 is TGTGCCAGCAGCTTCTTTACGGAACAAGAGACCCAGTACTTC. Protein sequence: CASSFFTEQETQYF.